A single T cell receptor (beta chain) is shown here with its context. This clonotype has a count of ten or more. Its target antigen remains unknown. It has no much larger one-base neighbor in the sample; base qualities were not kept. This specimen belongs to a study of regulatory T cells in long-lasting Graves disease (dated by TCRdb to the early 2020s). Regarding the research as a whole: Patients with newly diagnosed Graves' disease had been on antithyroid drugs for under 3 months. A total of 33 samples underwent TCR sequencing, from some 13 patients with persistent Graves' disease and approximately 20 patients with newly diagnosed Graves' disease. The study was registered as a clinical trial and conducted in China. Persistent Graves' disease patients were compared with newly diagnosed Graves' disease patients by peripheral blood TCR sequencing and RNA sequencing.

General conclusions and limits of the study: Sequencing and analysis were restricted to the TCR beta chain. The authors noted that the small sample size was a limitation that may lower accuracy. Compared with newly diagnosed patients, persistent Graves' disease patients had lower TCR Shannon entropy and fewer highly expanded clones, which suggests clonal expansion. Persistent patients shared more public clonotypes among themselves (more than 2,500) than newly diagnosed patients did (over 950). The study examined only peripheral blood because the primary lesion, thyroid tissue, could not be accessed. Preferential use of TRBV28, TRBJ1-2 and TRBJ2-5 was observed in persistent disease, whereas TRBV20-1 and TRBJ2-1 were favored in newly diagnosed disease.

Interpreted using the paper, the time point label stands for: newly diagnosed GD, antithyroid drugs for less than 3 months. For both TCR sequencing and RNA sequencing, RNA was extracted from PBMCs in TRIzol. The diagnosis of Graves' disease was made according to American Thyroid Association guidelines. Recruitment of patients was carried out at an endocrinology department in Xi'an, China. Each patient gave around 9 milliliters of peripheral blood, collected in an EDTA anticoagulant tube. Ficoll Paque Plus density gradient separation was used to isolate PBMCs, and no further T cell sorting was done. RNA quality was checked with an Agilent 2100 Bioanalyzer and agarose gel, and concentration with a NanoDrop 2000. The library was prepared using multiplex PCR. The run used an Illumina HiSeq 4000. iRepertoire HTBI primers and Arm-PCR amplification of CDR3 regions were used to construct TCR beta libraries. Before sequencing, the PCR products went through gel purification. The paper's processing steps were these. A total of 62 TRBV and more than twelve TRBJ segments were identified across samples and were used for gene usage analysis of CDR3 amino acid clonotypes. Filtered high-quality paired reads were merged into contigs using COPE and FqMerger. Contigs were aligned with BLAST to IMGT TRBV, TRBD and TRBJ reference genes, and CDR3 was defined per IMGT. Clonotypes above 0.1% frequency were classified as highly expanded clones. Shannon entropy was used to measure repertoire diversity, and the Gini coefficient was used to measure V-J evenness. Clonotypes shared by more than one individual were considered public. Clones were called with MiXCR by TCRdb after fastp trimmed the public reads at Q25, and only in-frame beta chains were retained. Entries are consolidated by CDR3 protein sequence, retaining the most common genes and DNA. These V and J calls derive from TCRdb rather than the authors' analysis. The sample data list 350,000 to 450,000 distinct CDR3 sequences, and about 15% of these were observed just once. The biggest ten clones account for 16% of the sample.

As encoded in the germline V gene (reference sequence), CDR1 is GTSNPN while CDR2 is SVGIG. Trimming at the junction amounts to 3 bases on V and 4 bases on J, and the germline ends lie 15 bases apart. Reading from cysteine to phenylalanine, the CDR3 counts 14 amino acids. Only the CDR3 portion is preserved as DNA: 42 bases, with reading frame beginning at the first base. These data were also reused for a study on T cells in Graves' hyperthyroidism and ophthalmopathy. The second study reports: Stable Graves' hyperthyroidism was defined as no progression to ophthalmopathy during 18 months of follow-up. Hyperthyroidism patients were aged 18 to 65 years and newly diagnosed, with disease duration of less than 2 months. Any patient with an uncontrolled infection, another autoimmune disease, pregnancy or lactation was excluded. Diagnoses relied on clinical symptoms, serum thyroxine and TRAb, thyroid ultrasound and orbital computed tomography. The first round of RT-PCR for the TCR CDR3 was performed with the HTBI primer set and the Qiagen OneStep RT-PCR kit. Most expanded thyroid clonotypes (frequency above 0.001) were also found in blood, which suggests that blood repertoires may mirror thyroid immune responses. A model built on a 13 V-J signature distinguished ophthalmopathy from stable hyperthyroidism, reaching about 88% sensitivity and about 81% specificity in cross-validation and 80%/75% in testing. In validation, progression to ophthalmopathy was predicted by the model with 65% to 71% sensitivity and 72% to 85% specificity, a median of roughly 6 months before onset. TCR V-J signatures able to tell the groups apart were searched for in a discovery cohort of 90 to 100 patients, of whom more than 40 had Graves' ophthalmopathy and under 65 had stable Graves' hyperthyroidism. Whether ophthalmopathy could be predicted prospectively was tested in an independent validation cohort made up of about 18 hyperthyroidism patients plus 17 patients who later progressed to ophthalmopathy. For training and testing, the 80 to 100 patients in the discovery cohort were randomly divided in a 7:3 ratio. In addition, the study compared T-cell repertoires in thyroid tissue and in blood from roughly six Graves' hyperthyroidism patients. Once sampling was done, hyperthyroidism patients were given methimazole at a starting dose of 30 mg daily, whereas ophthalmopathy patients were given high-dose intravenous methylprednisolone. Libraries were constructed in a second round of multiplex PCR, after which size selection and purification were carried out. Paired-end sequencing of the libraries was performed with 100 bp reads on an Illumina HiSeq2000. Raw data were processed with SOAPnuke, discarding reads with adapters, uncalled bases, mean Phred below 15, or no exact constant-primer or identifier match. COPE v1.2.5 was used to merge the high-quality paired reads, and each unique nucleotide sequence was defined as a clonotype. MiTCR v1.1 was used to align the clonotypes against IMGT TRBV, TRBD and TRBJ reference segments. Only V-J combinations with frequency above 0.0001, covering about 99% of repertoires, were analysed. A TCS score was defined as the ratio between F50 (clonal expansion) and ExV (chaos), using BLOSUM62-based TCRdist between CDR3 peptides within each V-J. Welch's t-statistics and random forest reduced around 550 V-J features to about 12, which were used in a naive Bayes classifier (R e1071). No statistical method was used to fix the sample size in advance, and group allocation was not hidden from the investigators. The paper describes TCR Vbeta CDR3 sequencing of more than 120 peripheral blood samples, made up of 43 ophthalmopathy patients, more than 70 hyperthyroidism patients and around 17 progressor patients.

The sequence links TRBV30 to TRBJ1-1, with no confident D gene call. This receptor was obtained from a woman aged 30 to 39 with Graves disease. Donor details come from another sample of the same person, matched by shared clones. The sequences come from peripheral blood mononuclear cells (PBMCs), collected at new diagnosis, from a patient treated with antithyroid drugs. The CDR3 loop reads CAWSNWGGTTEAFF. The bases are TGTGCCTGGAGCAACTGGGGAGGCACCACTGAAGCTTTCTTT.